The clone carrying this T cell receptor beta chain has a count of ten or more. As yet, its antigen is unknown. This sample is part of a study of CD8 T cells in ankylosing spondylitis. The study's findings and limits: In synovial fluid and blood from reactive arthritis, some motif variants were previously reported. One TCR beta motif, made up of several highly homologous variants, appeared characteristic of ankylosing spondylitis blood.

Trimming took off 0 bases at V and 8 bases at J, with 3 bases between the two ends. This CDR3 is built from 11 residues. The germline V gene encodes CDR1 SGHRS and CDR2 YFSETQ. It was by quantitative 5'-RACE with molecular barcodes that TCR beta libraries were made. Using its own MiXCR run on the 5' RACE reads, TCRdb lists one record per CDR3 protein. The sample has under 55,000 distinct CDR3 sequences; approximately 7.4% are singletons. The specimen sequenced was blood, either unsorted or a sorted T cell fraction (not recorded which). This TCR came from a female donor with ankylosing spondylitis or in good health (not recorded which). V gene TRBV5-1 combines with J gene TRBJ2-1; no clear D. CDR3 residues: CASSLEDEQFF. CDR3 sequence (DNA): TGCGCCAGCAGCTTGGAGGATGAGCAGTTCTTC.